The rows below give T cell receptor beta chains drawn from one sample of a study of T cells in Graves' hyperthyroidism and ophthalmopathy. TCRdb itself ran the multiplex PCR reads through MiXCR, one entry per CDR3 protein. Here the sample spans around 760,000 distinct CDR3 sequences, under 45% being singletons. The sample taken for sequencing was blood. Every receptor here comes from a woman between 40 and 55 years old with Graves' hyperthyroidism. The CDR3 runs from the conserved cysteine through the conserved F or W. A D gene is named only where the DNA matches it firmly. Clone size is given for some rows only: seen once, a few or many times, or a class if the clone is expanded.

CSVEMGEYEQYF,TGCAGCGTTGAAATGGGGGAGTACGAGCAGTACTTC,TRBV29-1,.,TRBJ2-7,many
CASSITPGRKNYGYTF,TGTGCCAGTAGTATAACGCCGGGCAGGAAAAACTATGGCTACACCTTC,TRBV19,.,TRBJ1-2,.
CASSQVSTGDNYGYTF,TGCGCCAGCAGCCAAGTTTCGACAGGGGATAACTATGGCTACACCTTC,TRBV4-1,TRBD1,TRBJ1-2,few
CASSTGTGNSGNTIYF,TGTGCCAGCAGCACCGGGACAGGGAACAGTGGAAACACCATATATTTT,TRBV7-2,TRBD1,TRBJ1-3,.
CARRQEENTEAFF,TGTGCCAGACGACAGGAGGAGAACACTGAAGCTTTCTTT,TRBV10-3,.,TRBJ1-1,few
CASSQGSINYGYTF,TGTGCCAGCAGCCAAGGTTCGATAAACTATGGCTACACCTTC,TRBV7-2,.,TRBJ1-2,few
CASSTPRGVLTQYF,TGTGCCAGCAGCACACCGCGGGGCGTTTTGACCCAGTACTTC,TRBV7-2,.,TRBJ2-5,many
CASSPRGQGRETQYF,TGTGCCAGCAGTCCCCGCGGACAGGGGCGAGAGACCCAGTACTTC,TRBV13,TRBD1,TRBJ2-5,many
CASSIGAGTSYEQYF,TGTGCCAGTAGTATTGGGGCAGGGACCTCCTACGAGCAGTACTTC,TRBV19,.,TRBJ2-7,few
CSARREGYGYTF,TGCAGTGCTAGGCGGGAAGGCTATGGCTACACCTTC,TRBV20-1,.,TRBJ1-2,many
CSSGDRVSYGYTF,TGCAGCAGTGGGGACAGGGTTTCCTATGGCTACACCTTC,TRBV29-1,TRBD1,TRBJ1-2,.
CASSARGGGSSYEQYF,TGTGCCAGCAGCGCAAGGGGCGGGGGGAGCTCCTACGAGCAGTACTTC,TRBV7-9,TRBD2,TRBJ2-7,.
CATNPGTGDYGYTF,TGTGCCACCAACCCCGGGACAGGGGACTATGGCTACACCTTC,TRBV24-1,TRBD1,TRBJ1-2,.
CASRDTGRAFF,TGTGCCAGCAGGGATACAGGGAGAGCTTTCTTT,TRBV6-5,.,TRBJ1-1,few
CASSSSLDRRTYEQYF,TGTGCCAGCAGTTCCTCCCTAGACAGGAGAACCTACGAGCAGTACTTC,TRBV27,.,TRBJ2-7,.
CASSQPQGLDTGELFF,TGCGCCAGCAGCCAACCACAGGGGCTCGACACCGGGGAGCTGTTTTTT,TRBV7-3,TRBD1,TRBJ2-2,.
CASSQDPGGPHEQYF,TGTGCCAGCAGCCAAGACCCGGGAGGGCCCCACGAGCAGTACTTC,TRBV7-2,TRBD2,TRBJ2-7,few
CASRLSTGGQETQYF,TGTGCCAGCAGACTCTCCACTGGGGGGCAAGAGACCCAGTACTTC,TRBV7-9,.,TRBJ2-5,few
CASSVYWRCNQPQHF,TGTGCCAGCAGCGTTTACTGGAGATGCAATCAGCCCCAGCATTTT,TRBV9,.,TRBJ1-5,.
CASRPGTVNTEAFF,TGTGCCAGTAGACCAGGGACGGTGAACACTGAAGCTTTCTTT,TRBV19,.,TRBJ1-1,few
CATSVSRDGSGYTF,TGTGCCACCAGCGTCAGCAGGGACGGCTCTGGCTACACCTTC,TRBV15,.,TRBJ1-2,.
CASRRVARQPQHF,TGTGCCAGCAGACGGGTCGCTCGCCAGCCCCAGCATTTT,TRBV28,.,TRBJ1-5,few
CASSPPFGQGYGYTF,TGTGCCAGCAGCCCACCGTTCGGACAGGGATATGGCTACACCTTC,TRBV12-3/TRBV12-4,TRBD1,TRBJ1-2,.
CASSSAERSYNEQFF,TGTGCCAGCAGCTCCGCTGAGCGGTCCTACAATGAGCAGTTCTTC,TRBV7-9,.,TRBJ2-1,.
CASSPAELGPRSLLEQYF,TGTGCCAGCAGCCCCGCCGAACTCGGGCCTCGGTCCCTTCTGGAGCAGTACTTC,TRBV12-3/TRBV12-4,.,TRBJ2-7,.
CASSSGRTSNTGELFF,TGTGCCAGCAGCTCCGGACGCACCAGTAACACCGGGGAGCTGTTTTTT,TRBV5-8,.,TRBJ2-2,few
CASAPPGPNTGELFF,TGTGCCTCAGCCCCGCCGGGCCCCAACACCGGGGAGCTGTTTTTT,TRBV10-3,.,TRBJ2-2,few
CSARDSQGQPQHF,TGCAGTGCTAGAGACTCCCAGGGGCAGCCCCAGCATTTT,TRBV20-1,.,TRBJ1-5,.
CASSPAAGTGTEQYF,TGTGCCAGCAGCCCCGCGGCAGGCACGGGAACCGAGCAGTACTTC,TRBV7-9,.,TRBJ2-7,.
CASWDTPYTGELFF,TGTGCCAGCTGGGACACGCCTTACACCGGGGAGCTGTTTTTT,TRBV19,.,TRBJ2-2,.
CASLWLSGTEPQHF,TGTGCCAGCTTGTGGTTGTCGGGCACGGAACCCCAGCATTTT,TRBV6-2/TRBV6-3,.,TRBJ1-5,.
CAFRQGSYPSF,TGTGCCTTCCGACAGGGGTCTTATCCATCCTTT,TRBV5-4,TRBD1,TRBJ1-1,few
CASRGRRGTGIQPQHF,TGTGCCAGTAGGGGCCGAAGAGGGACGGGTATACAGCCCCAGCATTTT,TRBV19,.,TRBJ1-5,few
CASNSGASTGELFF,TGTGCCAGTAATTCGGGAGCTTCTACCGGGGAGCTGTTTTTT,TRBV19,.,TRBJ2-2,.
CAISSGGDTDTQYF,TGTGCCATCAGTAGCGGGGGGGACACAGATACGCAGTATTTT,TRBV10-3,TRBD2,TRBJ2-3,.
CAIKAEDHSNQPQHF,TGTGCCATCAAAGCCGAGGATCATAGCAATCAGCCCCAGCATTTT,TRBV19,.,TRBJ1-5,few
CASSRTQGGAYEQYF,TGTGCCAGCAGTCGAACACAGGGTGGCGCCTACGAGCAGTACTTC,TRBV7-2,.,TRBJ2-7,.
CASSSPSGRYNEQYF,TGTGCCAGCAGTTCCCCTAGCGGTAGATACAACGAGCAGTACTTC,TRBV2,TRBD2,TRBJ2-7,.
CASSLFVYEQYF,TGTGCCAGCAGTTTATTCGTCTACGAGCAGTACTTC,TRBV11-2,.,TRBJ2-7,few
CATSSKKDRGSSRNQPQHF,TGTGCCACCAGCAGCAAAAAGGACAGGGGGAGTTCTCGCAATCAGCCCCAGCATTTT,TRBV15,TRBD1,TRBJ1-5,few
CASSELGVNSPLHF,TGCGCCAGCAGTGAGCTGGGGGTGAATTCACCCCTCCACTTT,TRBV10-1,.,TRBJ1-6,many
CASSQGKGRDLGAFF,TGCGCCAGCAGCCAAGGCAAGGGGAGGGATCTGGGTGCTTTCTTT,TRBV5-5,.,TRBJ1-1,few
CASSFPDIKNTGELFF,TGTGCCAGCAGTTTCCCGGACATAAAGAACACCGGGGAGCTGTTTTTT,TRBV6-5,.,TRBJ2-2,.
CASSTMTGYDTEAFF,TGTGCCAGTAGTACTATGACAGGGTACGACACTGAAGCTTTCTTT,TRBV19,TRBD1,TRBJ1-1,many
CASSPLAGWGVQGQPRAFF,TGTGCCAGCAGCCCCCTCGCCGGGTGGGGTGTACAGGGCCAACCCAGAGCTTTCTTT,TRBV7-4,.,TRBJ1-1,.
CASSLGRLVGPYEQYF,TGTGCCAGCAGCTTAGGAAGGCTGGTCGGGCCCTACGAGCAGTACTTC,TRBV11-2,.,TRBJ2-7,.
CASSNRGGEDEQYF,TGTGCCAGCAGTAATCGCGGGGGTGAGGACGAGCAGTACTTC,TRBV6-5,TRBD2,TRBJ2-7,.
CASVWGGNQPQHF,TGTGCCTCTGTGTGGGGAGGCAATCAGCCCCAGCATTTT,TRBV12-3/TRBV12-4,.,TRBJ1-5,once
CASSMRRGPTEAFF,TGTGCCAGTAGTATGAGGAGGGGTCCAACTGAAGCTTTCTTT,TRBV19,.,TRBJ1-1,many
CASSRTGGAVTEAFF,TGTGCCAGCAGCCGGACAGGGGGCGCGGTCACTGAAGCTTTCTTT,TRBV2,TRBD1,TRBJ1-1,many
CASSKGQENYGYTF,TGTGCCAGCAGTAAGGGACAGGAGAACTATGGCTACACCTTC,TRBV5-4,TRBD1,TRBJ1-2,many
CASRPRGGGTEAFF,TGTGCCAGCAGGCCCAGGGGGGGTGGCACTGAAGCTTTCTTT,TRBV24-1,TRBD1,TRBJ1-1,few
CSVRRDYEQYF,TGCAGCGTCCGCAGGGACTACGAGCAGTACTTC,TRBV29-1,.,TRBJ2-7,.
CATSRVAGENTEAFF,TGTGCCACCAGCAGAGTTGCAGGAGAAAACACTGAAGCTTTCTTT,TRBV15,.,TRBJ1-1,many